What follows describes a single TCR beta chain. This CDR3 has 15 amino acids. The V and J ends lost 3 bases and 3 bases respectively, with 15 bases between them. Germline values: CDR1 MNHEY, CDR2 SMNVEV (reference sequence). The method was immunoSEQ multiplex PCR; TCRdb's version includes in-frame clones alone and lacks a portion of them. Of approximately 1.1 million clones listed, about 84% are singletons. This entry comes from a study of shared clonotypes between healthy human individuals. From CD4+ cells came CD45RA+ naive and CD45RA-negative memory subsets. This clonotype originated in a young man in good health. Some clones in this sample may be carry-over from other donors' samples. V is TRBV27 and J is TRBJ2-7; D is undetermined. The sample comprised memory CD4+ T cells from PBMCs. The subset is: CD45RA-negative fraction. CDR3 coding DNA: TGTGCCAGCAGTTTTCGGTTACATACCGGCTACGAGCAGTACTTC. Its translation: CASSFRLHTGYEQYF.